These 30 T cell receptor beta chains share one sample of origin, sequenced in a study of CXCR3-negative and CXCR3-positive naive CD8 T cells (dated by TCRdb to between 2018 and 2020). Sequenced on a NextSeq 550. The Human TCR Profiling Kit (MiLaboratory) was used to make UMI-labeled 5' RACE TRB cDNA libraries. The reads underwent TCRdb reprocessing, giving one record for each CDR3 protein sequence and no DNA. The table of this sample itemizes 70,000 to 95,000 distinct CDR3 sequences. The ten largest clones represent around 1.7% of the sample. Sequenced input: naive CXCR3- CD8+ T cells from blood. The sample's cell subset or site, from its label and the paper: CD45RO-CCR7+CD27+CD95- naive CD8+ T cells lacking CXCR3 (TNR3-). These receptors came from a human donor in good health. Some clones in this sample may be carry-over from other donors' samples.

V and J are TRBV5-6 and TRBJ1-6; without DNA, the TCRdb call of TRBD1 cannot be checked. Germline-derived CDR1 and CDR2 are SGHDT and YYEEEE. This CDR3 contains 15 residues. Here the CDR3 reads CASTLLRSLDSPLHF.

The chain joins TRBV5-6 to TRBJ2-1; checking the TCRdb D call of TRBD2 is not possible without DNA. Germline CDR1 is SGHDT and CDR2 is YYEEEE. The CDR3 has 15 amino acids. Here the CDR3 reads CASSLLGEGYNEQFF.

The chain combines TRBV27 with TRBJ2-2; the TRBD1 assignment by TCRdb is unverifiable without DNA. This CDR3 is built from 14 residues. Looked up from germline, CDR1 is MNHEY and CDR2 is SMNVEV (reference sequence). The CDR3 sequence: CASSLLGGTGELFF.

The V and J genes are TRBV29-1 and TRBJ1-5; TCRdb's D gene call, TRBD1, goes unchecked for lack of DNA. This CDR3 is built from 16 residues. Germline assignment: CDR1 SQVTM and CDR2 ANQGSEA. This CDR3 reads CSVGPYRVLSNQPQHF.

The chain combines TRBV28 with TRBJ2-5; the TRBD1 assignment by TCRdb is unverifiable without DNA. The CDR3 length is 16 residues. CDR1 and CDR2 from the germline V gene are MDHEN and SYDVKM. The CDR3 sequence is CASSPPGTGGQETQYF.

The gene calls are TRBV5-1 and TRBJ1-2. This CDR3 region has 12 residues. In germline, CDR1 is SGHRS, CDR2 YFSETQ. The CDR3 spells CASSLVGNGYTF. The full variable domain, its missing parts supplied by reference TRBV5-1 and TRBJ1-2, is KAGVTQTPRYLIKTRGQQVTLSCSPISGHRSVSWYQQTPGQGLQFLFEYFSETQRNKGNFPGRFSGRQFSNSRSEMNVSTLELGDSALYLCASSLVGNGYTFGSGTRLTVV.

The chain has TRBV12-3 or TRBV12-4 and TRBJ2-7; there is no DNA to check the TCRdb D call of TRBD1. The CDR3 totals 13 residues. CDR3 residues: CASSLTAGGEQYF.

This rearrangement joins TRBV18 to TRBJ2-7. The CDR3 loop spans 15 amino acids. CDR1 and CDR2 from the germline V gene are KGHSH and LQKENI. This CDR3 is CASSPPNSPTYEQYF.

This chain links TRBV29-1 with TRBJ2-5. This CDR3 spans 14 amino acids. CDR1 and CDR2 from the germline V gene are SQVTM and ANQGSEA. The CDR3: CSVENLTNQETQYF.

The rearrangement links TRBV5-1 to TRBJ2-1; TCRdb outputs TRBD1, but without DNA this stays unchecked. The CDR3 runs to 15 residues. Germline V gene data show CDR1 as SGHRS and CDR2 as YFSETQ. The CDR3 sequence: CASRDPGQGFVEQFF.

The CDR3 sequence is CSVEVRERYEQYF. The J gene is TRBJ2-7, the V gene TRBV29-1. This CDR3 comprises 13 residues. From germline, CDR1 is SQVTM and CDR2 ANQGSEA.

The chain combines TRBV11-1 with TRBJ2-3. This CDR3 is 13 amino acids long. Per germline, CDR1 SGHAT and CDR2 FQDESV (reference sequence). The CDR3 region is CASSLLDLDTQYF.

The rearrangement links TRBV28 to TRBJ2-3. Looked up from germline, CDR1 is MDHEN and CDR2 is SYDVKM. This CDR3 is built from 13 residues. CDR3 sequence: CASSFSSPDTQYF.

This CDR3 is CASSLLSENTEAFF. The chain recombines TRBV7-9 with TRBJ1-1. The CDR3 has 14 residues. CDR1 and CDR2 (germline): SEHNR, FQNEAQ (reference sequence). Together with reference TRBV7-9 and TRBJ1-1, the CDR3 gives the full variable domain: DTGVSQNPRHKITKRGQNVTFRCDPISEHNRLYWYRQTLGQGPEFLTYFQNEAQLEKSRLLSDRFSAERPKGSFSTLEIQRTEQGDSAMYLCASSLLSENTEAFFGQGTRLTVV.

V gene TRBV12-3 or TRBV12-4 combines with J gene TRBJ2-3. This CDR3 comprises 14 residues. The CDR3 is CASSFSIGTDTQYF.

This chain links TRBV4-1 with TRBJ1-1; TCRdb designates TRBD1, a call that cannot be tested without DNA. Germline V CDR1 and CDR2: MGHRA, YSYEKL. The CDR3 extends over 15 amino acids. CDR3 residues: CASSRVTGGSTEAFF.

The genes are TRBV28 and TRBJ2-1; TCRdb picks TRBD2, but there is no DNA to check that call. CDR3 length: 16 residues. Germline assignment: CDR1 MDHEN and CDR2 SYDVKM. The chain's CDR3 is CASSLIVAGGTNEQFF.

The chain couples TRBV3-1 to TRBJ2-7; the TRBD1 assignment by TCRdb is unverifiable without DNA. Germline V lookup: CDR1 LGHDT, CDR2 YNNKEL (reference sequence). The CDR3 length is 17 residues. Here the CDR3 reads CASSHSTTGVSSYEQYF.

The J gene is TRBJ2-7, the V gene TRBV6-5; lacking DNA, the TRBD1 call made by TCRdb goes unchecked. The germline V gene encodes CDR1 MNHEY and CDR2 SVGAGI. This CDR3 comprises 13 residues. CDR3 amino acids: CASRPQGPNEQYF.

The chain carries TRBV27 and TRBJ2-1. The CDR3 spans 14 residues. Looked up from germline, CDR1 is MNHEY and CDR2 is SMNVEV (reference sequence). This CDR3 is CASSLSQSYNEQFF.

The chain joins TRBV28 to TRBJ1-1; lacking DNA, the TRBD1 call made by TCRdb goes unchecked. The CDR3 has 14 amino acids. Germline V gene sequence: CDR1 MDHEN, CDR2 SYDVKM. The CDR3 loop reads CASTRDDLNTEAFF.

The rearrangement joins TRBV2 to TRBJ2-1; the D gene TCRdb calls, TRBD1, cannot be checked with no DNA. Germline V gene lookup returns CDR1 SNHLY and CDR2 FYNNEI. The CDR3 has 17 amino acids. The CDR3 spells CASGVNPALSSYNEQFF.

The chain couples TRBV12-3 or TRBV12-4 to TRBJ2-1. The CDR3 extends over 13 amino acids. This CDR3 is CASSFSVYNEQFF.

The J gene is TRBJ1-2, the V gene TRBV29-1; no DNA is available, so the TRBD1 call from TCRdb remains unchecked. CDR3 size: 15 residues. Germline CDR1 SQVTM, CDR2 ANQGSEA. CDR3 sequence: CSGFTGQGVWYGYTF.

The chain uses TRBV10-3 and TRBJ2-7; the TCRdb call, TRBD1, lacks DNA for checking. The CDR3 loop spans 15 amino acids. CDR1 is ENHRY, CDR2 SYGVKD, per germline. CDR3 loop: CAIAPGQGSSYEQYF.

V is TRBV7-9 and J is TRBJ2-1; TCRdb outputs TRBD2, but without DNA this stays unchecked. Germline CDR1 reads SEHNR; CDR2 reads FQNEAQ (reference sequence). CDR3 length: 16 residues. CDR3 residues: CASGGTSGNTYNEQFF.

The chain joins TRBV3-1 to TRBJ2-1; TCRdb reports TRBD1, a call that lacks DNA to check it against. The CDR3 has 17 amino acids. Germline V gives CDR1 LGHDT, CDR2 YNNKEL (reference sequence). CDR3 sequence reads: CASSAKFTGQGDNEQFF.

The V gene is TRBV29-1, the J gene TRBJ2-2; lacking DNA, the TRBD2 call made by TCRdb goes unchecked. Germline-derived CDR1 and CDR2 are SQVTM and ANQGSEA. The CDR3 is made up of 12 amino acids. CDR3 protein: CSVTRVSGELFF.

CDR3 protein: CASSSQSVDTQYF. The chain is built from TRBV14 and TRBJ2-3. From germline, CDR1 is SGHDN and CDR2 FVKESK. This CDR3 has 13 residues.

This chain connects TRBV7-9 to TRBJ2-1; without DNA, the TCRdb call of TRBD1 cannot be checked. CDR1 is SEHNR, CDR2 FQNEAQ, per germline (reference sequence). The CDR3 is made up of 16 amino acids. The CDR3 sequence is CASSTFGTGLGNEQFF.